A selection of T cell receptor beta chains follows, all from one sample in a study of blood T cell repertoires in COVID-19. Produced via immunoSEQ multiplex PCR; TCRdb's table is partial and in-frame only. Of some 320,000 clones listed, under 90% are singletons. Sequencing input: PBMCs or T cells enriched from blood (not recorded which). The receptor set was obtained from a man aged 60 to 75 who had recovered from COVID-19. CDR3s include the opening cysteine and the closing phenylalanine or tryptophan. D genes are given only for firm matches. Size values are once, few and many counts, or a class for expanded clones, and some rows have none.

J | V | D | size | DNA | CDR3
TRBJ2-2 | TRBV7-2 | NA | NA | TGTGCCAGCAGCTACCGTCCGCAGAACCCCGGGGAGCTGTTTTTT | CASSYRPQNPGELFF
TRBJ2-2 | TRBV9 | TRBD2 | NA | TGTGCCAGCAGCGTTAGGACTAGCGGGACCGGGGAGCTGTTTTTT | CASSVRTSGTGELFF
TRBJ1-5 | TRBV28 | TRBD1 | NA | TGTGCCAGCGAGATACGGGGACAGGGTCACAATCAGCCCCAGCATTTT | CASEIRGQGHNQPQHF
TRBJ2-5 | TRBV7-2 | NA | NA | TGTGCCAGCAGCTTAAAGACAGGCCAAGAGACCCAGTACTTC | CASSLKTGQETQYF
TRBJ1-2 | TRBV29-1 | TRBD1 | NA | TGCAGCGTTGAAGACAGGGGGAAAGCTAACTATGGCTACACCTTC | CSVEDRGKANYGYTF
TRBJ2-7 | TRBV7-2 | NA | few | TGTGCCAGCACCACGAGAAGAGGCGACGAGCAGTACTTC | CASTTRRGDEQYF
TRBJ2-4 | TRBV28 | NA | few | TGTGCCAGCAGTTTGCCCGAGGGACTAGCCAAAAACATTCAGTACTTC | CASSLPEGLAKNIQYF
TRBJ2-5 | TRBV7-9 | TRBD1 | NA | TGTGCCAGCAGCTTGGGAACGACAGGGTACCAAGAGACCCAGTACTTC | CASSLGTTGYQETQYF
TRBJ1-3 | TRBV27 | TRBD1 | NA | TGTGCCAGCAGTGGGGACAGGGGGTCGGACACCATATATTTT | CASSGDRGSDTIYF
TRBJ1-1 | TRBV28 | NA | NA | TGTGCCAGCAGTTCGGGGGGGGCCCGGGGCACTGAAGCTTTCTTT | CASSSGGARGTEAFF
TRBJ1-5 | TRBV9 | NA | NA | TGTGCCAGCAGCGTAGACAGTTATAGCAATCAGCCCCAGCATTTT | CASSVDSYSNQPQHF
TRBJ1-3 | TRBV2 | NA | few | TGTGCCAGCAGCCTACAGGGTGCGGCATACACCATATATTTT | CASSLQGAAYTIYF
TRBJ2-5 | TRBV18 | NA | NA | TGTGCCAGCTCACCACCGTGGGTACAGTGGGAGACCCAGTACTTC | CASSPPWVQWETQYF
TRBJ2-3 | TRBV27 | TRBD2 | NA | TGTGCCAGCATCGGGACTAGCGCAGATACGCAGTATTTT | CASIGTSADTQYF
TRBJ2-1 | TRBV12-2 | NA | once | TGTGCAAGTCGCTTTAATGGGAGTAGCGTAAGATCCTACAATGAGCAGTTCTTC | CASRFNGSSVRSYNEQFF
TRBJ1-2 | TRBV11-2 | NA | NA | TGTGCCAGCAGGCCTCCCAGGGACTATGGCTACACCTTC | CASRPPRDYGYTF
TRBJ2-7 | TRBV10-1 | TRBD2 | NA | TGCGCCAGCAAAGCGGGAGGCGCCTACGAGCAGTACTTC | CASKAGGAYEQYF
TRBJ2-7 | TRBV15 | TRBD2 | NA | TGTGCCACCAGCAGAAGGACAGCGGGGGGAGACGAGCAGTACTTC | CATSRRTAGGDEQYF
TRBJ1-1 | TRBV24-1 | NA | once | TGTGCCACCAGTGCCCCGGGGGGCCAGGGGACTGAAGCTTTCTTT | CATSAPGGQGTEAFF
TRBJ2-6 | TRBV28 | NA | NA | TGTGCCAGCAGTTTACCCCATGGGCAGGTGGCCAATACCTCTTATGGGGCCAACGTCCTGACTTTC | CASSLPHGQVANTSYGANVLTF
TRBJ2-1 | TRBV5-8 | TRBD2 | few | TGTGCCAGCAGCTTGACCACGCTTACTAGCGGGAGTCCGAATGAGCAGTTCTTC | CASSLTTLTSGSPNEQFF
TRBJ1-1 | TRBV6-5 | NA | NA | TGTGCCAGCAGTCAGACAGCTATGAACACTGAAGCTTTCTTT | CASSQTAMNTEAFF
TRBJ2-2 | TRBV24-1 | TRBD2 | NA | TGTGCCACCAGTGCGACGGGAGGACGAACCGGGGAGCTGTTTTTT | CATSATGGRTGELFF
TRBJ2-3 | TRBV7-2 | TRBD2 | NA | TGTGCCAGCAGCCTACGGGGTACTAGCGTTTCGGCAGCAGATACGCAGTATTTT | CASSLRGTSVSAADTQYF